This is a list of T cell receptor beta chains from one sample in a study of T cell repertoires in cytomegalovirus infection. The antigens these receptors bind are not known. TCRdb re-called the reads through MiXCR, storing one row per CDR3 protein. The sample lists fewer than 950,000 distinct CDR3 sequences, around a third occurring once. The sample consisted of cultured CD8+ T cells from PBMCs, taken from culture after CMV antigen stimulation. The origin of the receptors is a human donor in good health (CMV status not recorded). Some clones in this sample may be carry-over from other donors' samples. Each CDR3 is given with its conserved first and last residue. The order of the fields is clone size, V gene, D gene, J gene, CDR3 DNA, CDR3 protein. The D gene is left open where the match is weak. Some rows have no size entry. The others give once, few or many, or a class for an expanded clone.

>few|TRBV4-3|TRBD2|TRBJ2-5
TGCGCCAGCAGCCAAGCGGGGACTAGTCAAGAGACCCAGTACTTC
CASSQAGTSQETQYF
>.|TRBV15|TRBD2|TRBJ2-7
TGTGCCACCAGTCGCGGGAGCGGGAGCTCCTACGAGCAGTACTTC
CATSRGSGSSYEQYF
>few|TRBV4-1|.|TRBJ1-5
TGCGCCAGCAGCCGAGCCCAGGGGCCCAATCAGCCCCAGCATTTT
CASSRAQGPNQPQHF
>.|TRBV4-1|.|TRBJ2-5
TGCGCCAGCAGCCAAGATAGGTATGGGGACCAAGAGACCCAGTACTTC
CASSQDRYGDQETQYF
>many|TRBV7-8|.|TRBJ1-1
TGTGCCAGCAGCTTAGATAGGCGCGCGAACACTGAAGCTTTCTTT
CASSLDRRANTEAFF
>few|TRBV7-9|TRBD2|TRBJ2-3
TGTGCCAGCAGCTCCGAAATAGCGGGGGGGCGCTTTACAGATACGCAGTATTTT
CASSSEIAGGRFTDTQYF
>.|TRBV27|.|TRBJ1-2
TGTGCCAGCAGTTCCGACGGCCCCTATGGCTACACCTTC
CASSSDGPYGYTF
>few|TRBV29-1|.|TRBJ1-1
TGCAGCGTTCATGCTTGGTCTCCCCGTGGCACTGAAGCTTTCTTT
CSVHAWSPRGTEAFF
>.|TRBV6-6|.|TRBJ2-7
TGTGCCAGCAGTCCTTCCGGGGTAAACGAGCAGTACTTC
CASSPSGVNEQYF
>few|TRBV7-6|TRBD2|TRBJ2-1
TGTGCCAGCAGCCCGGGTAGCGGGGGGTTATATGAGCAGTTCTTC
CASSPGSGGLYEQFF
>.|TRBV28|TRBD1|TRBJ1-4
TGTGCCAGCAGCCGTGACAGGGCCGAGGATGAAAAACTGTTTTTT
CASSRDRAEDEKLFF
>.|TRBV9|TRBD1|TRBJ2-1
TGTGCCAGCAGCGTAGACAGGGGGCGGGTTGAGCAGTTCTTC
CASSVDRGRVEQFF
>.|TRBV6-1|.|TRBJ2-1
TGTGCCAGCAGTTATTCCACCCCGGCTTCGAATGAGCAGTTCTTC
CASSYSTPASNEQFF
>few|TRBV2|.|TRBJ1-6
TGTGCCAGCAGAGAAGACAGCTCCTATAATTCACCCCTCCACTTT
CASREDSSYNSPLHF
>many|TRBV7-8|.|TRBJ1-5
TGTGCCAGCAGCTTTGGAGGGTCTTATAGCAATCAGCCCCAGCATTTT
CASSFGGSYSNQPQHF
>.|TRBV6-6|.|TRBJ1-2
TGTGTCAGCAGTTACTCGGGGGATTCTACCTATGGCTACACCTTC
CVSSYSGDSTYGYTF
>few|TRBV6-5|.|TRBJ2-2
TGTGCCAGCATGGACAATGCCATCGGGGAGCTGTTTTTT
CASMDNAIGELFF
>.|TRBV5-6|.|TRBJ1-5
TGTGCCAGCAGCTCTGGGGCAGACTATAGCAATCAGCCCCAGCATTTT
CASSSGADYSNQPQHF
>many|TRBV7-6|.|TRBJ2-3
TGTGCCAGCAGCCCCGATTACGAGGCAGGAGCAGATACGCAGTATTTT
CASSPDYEAGADTQYF
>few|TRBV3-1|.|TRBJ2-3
TGTGCCAGCAGCCAGGTCATGGGGGGCATGGATACGCAGTATTTT
CASSQVMGGMDTQYF
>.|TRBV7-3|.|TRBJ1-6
TGTGCCAGCAGCTTAACGGTCGAGGGGCCTAATTCACCCCTCCACTTT
CASSLTVEGPNSPLHF
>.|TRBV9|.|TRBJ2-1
TGTGCCAGCAGCGTAGCTACGGCCCTGGATGAGCAGTTCTTC
CASSVATALDEQFF
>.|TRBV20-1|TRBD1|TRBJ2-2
TGCAGTGCTAGAGAGACAGGGGCGGTCACCGGGGAGCTGTTTTTT
CSARETGAVTGELFF
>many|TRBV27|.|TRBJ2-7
TGTGCCAGCAGTCGGGGGGCGGGTTACGAGCAGTACTTC
CASSRGAGYEQYF
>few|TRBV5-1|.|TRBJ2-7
TGCGCCAGCAGCGTCCAGGGCTACGAGCAGTACTTC
CASSVQGYEQYF
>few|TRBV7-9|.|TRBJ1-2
TGTGCCAGCAGCCCCGGGACACGGGTTGGCTACACCTTC
CASSPGTRVGYTF
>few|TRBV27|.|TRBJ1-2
TGTGCCAGCAGCCGGGACATCTCCTATGGCTACACCTTC
CASSRDISYGYTF
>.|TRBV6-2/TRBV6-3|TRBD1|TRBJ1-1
TGTGCCAGCAGTTACCCGACAGGGATGGGAACTGAAGCTTTCTTT
CASSYPTGMGTEAFF
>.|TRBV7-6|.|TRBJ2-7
TGTGCCAGCAGCCAATCCGGGACACTGAGCTCCTACGAGCAGTACTTC
CASSQSGTLSSYEQYF
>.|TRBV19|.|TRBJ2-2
TGTGCCAGTAGTATTATTGGTGACTCGAACACCGGGGAGCTGTTTTTT
CASSIIGDSNTGELFF
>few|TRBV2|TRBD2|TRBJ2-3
TGTGCCAGTCCGGGACTATCTAGCACAGATACGCAGTATTTT
CASPGLSSTDTQYF
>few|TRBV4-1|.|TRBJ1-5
TGCGCCAGCAGCCAAGACGAAGGGTACAATCAGCCCCAGCATTTT
CASSQDEGYNQPQHF
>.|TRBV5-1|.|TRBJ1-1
TGCGCCAGCCGTTCCCCGGGCCTGGGCACTGAAGCTTTCTTT
CASRSPGLGTEAFF
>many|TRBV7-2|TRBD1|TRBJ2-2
TGTGCCAGCAGCTTAACAGGGGCCAGGGAGCTGTTTTTT
CASSLTGARELFF
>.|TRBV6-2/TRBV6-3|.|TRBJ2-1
TGTGCCAGCAGTTACTCGGGGGGCGGTGGCTACAATGAGCAGTTCTTC
CASSYSGGGGYNEQFF
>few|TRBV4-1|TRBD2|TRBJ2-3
TGCGCCAGCAGCCAAGTGCCGGGGGGGAGCACAGATACGCAGTATTTT
CASSQVPGGSTDTQYF
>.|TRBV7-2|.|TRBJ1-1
TGTGCCAGCAGCTTAGCTGCTTTGACTGAAGCTTTCTTT
CASSLAALTEAFF
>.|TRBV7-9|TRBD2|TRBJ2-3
TGTGCCAGCAGATCTAGCGGGGGCCGGGGAGATACGCAGTATTTT
CASRSSGGRGDTQYF
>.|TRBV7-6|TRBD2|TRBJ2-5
TGTGCCAGCAGCTCACTAGCGAGGGACCAAGAGACCCAGTACTTC
CASSSLARDQETQYF
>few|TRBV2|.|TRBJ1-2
TGTGCCAGCAGTATATATGGCTACACCTTC
CASSIYGYTF
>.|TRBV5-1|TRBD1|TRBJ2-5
TGCGCCAGCAGCTTGGGCCTCCGGGACAGGGGCCAAGAGACCCAGTACTTC
CASSLGLRDRGQETQYF
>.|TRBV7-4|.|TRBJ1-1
TGTGCCAGCAGCCCCCGCGGGACCCCGGAGGACACTGAAGCTTTCTTT
CASSPRGTPEDTEAFF
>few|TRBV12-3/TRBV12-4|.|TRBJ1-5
TGTGCCAGCAGTTTAGACCAGGGCAATCAGCCCCAGCATTTT
CASSLDQGNQPQHF